The 3 T cell receptor beta chains below all came from one sample that was sequenced in a study of blood T cell repertoires in COVID-19 (dated by TCRdb to the early 2020s). Libraries were constructed by the immunoSEQ multiplex PCR assay. As stored in TCRdb, this immuneACCESS dataset retains in-frame rearrangements with V and J assigned. A fraction of the clones does not appear; measured against another copy, unresolved V genes explain less than half of the discrepancy, and the remainder lacks a known reason. The sample records 100,000 to 110,000 clones, 85% to 90% of which are singletons. Of the sample, about 5.3% is held by the ten largest clones. The sequenced sample consisted of peripheral blood. These receptors were taken from a human donor in a cohort sampled during active COVID-19.

The chain couples TRBV10-3 to TRBJ1-1; possibly TRBD1 for D (5 bases). The CDR3 has 16 amino acids. Germline CDR1 reads ENHRY; CDR2 reads SYGVKD. V was pared by 5 bases and J by 1 base, with 17 bases between. The CDR3 sequence: CAISPRMGGRNTEAFF. The CDR3 bases are TGTGCCATCAGTCCACGAATGGGGGGGAGGAACACTGAAGCTTTCTTT.

The rearrangement uses TRBV2 and TRBJ2-4; 7 bases agree with TRBD1. CDR1 is SNHLY, CDR2 FYNNEI, per germline. V shed 8 bases, J shed 2 bases, and the junction held 9 bases outside the gene matches. The CDR3 covers 15 residues. CDR3 in DNA: TGTGCCAGCGACAGGGCAGGGTCGACCAAAAACATTCAGTACTTC. This gives the protein CASDRAGSTKNIQYF.

CDR3 bases: TGTGCCAGCTCACCACCGATGGGACAGACGTTTGGGGCCAACGTCCTGACTTTC. Its translation: CASSPPMGQTFGANVLTF. The V call is TRBV18, the J call TRBJ2-6; TRBD1 matches 7 bases. Per the germline V gene, CDR1 is KGHSH and CDR2 is LQKENI. The CDR3 spans 18 residues. V shed 0 bases and J 3 bases; nucleotides not matched to a gene: 8.